A selection of T cell receptor beta chains follows, all from one sample in a study of blood T cell repertoires in COVID-19. Profiling relied on immunoSEQ multiplex PCR, and the TCRdb table lists in-frame clones only, not all of them. Of 85,000 to 130,000 clones listed, 65% to 90% are singletons. What was sequenced was PBMCs or T cells enriched from blood (not recorded which). Source of these receptors: a woman between 50 and 59 years old who had recovered from COVID-19. Both conserved end residues are part of each CDR3. A D gene is named only where the DNA matches it firmly. Expanded clones are given a class, and other clones once, few, many or no size at all.

TRBJ2-7,TRBV2,once,TRBD2,TGTGCCAGCAGTGAAGAGATGACTAGCGGGAGCTACGAGCAGTACTTC,CASSEEMTSGSYEQYF
TRBJ2-5,TRBV28,-,-,TGTGCCAGCAGTTTACGGGGGGCGGGAGAGACCCAGTACTTC,CASSLRGAGETQYF
TRBJ2-7,TRBV4-1,-,TRBD1,TGCGCCAGCAGCCAAGCCCTGGACAGGGGGGCCTCCTACGAGCAGTACTTC,CASSQALDRGASYEQYF
TRBJ2-2,TRBV5-5,-,-,TGTGCCAGCAGCTTGGCCCCTACAGGAAACACCGGGGAGCTGTTTTTT,CASSLAPTGNTGELFF
TRBJ2-1,TRBV20-1,-,-,TGCAGTGCTAGTGAGGAGAGCTCCTACAATGAGCAGTTCTTC,CSASEESSYNEQFF
TRBJ1-5,TRBV2,-,-,TGTGCCAGCAGCAATACCCTAAATAGCAATCAGCCCCAGCATTTT,CASSNTLNSNQPQHF
TRBJ2-7,TRBV2,-,TRBD2,TGTGCCAGCAGTGGAGCGGGGGGCTCCTACGAGCAGTACTTC,CASSGAGGSYEQYF
TRBJ2-3,TRBV5-1,-,-,TGCGCCAGCAGCTTGGCTGCCCGGACTAGCACAGATACGCAGTATTTT,CASSLAARTSTDTQYF
TRBJ2-3,TRBV27,-,TRBD2,TGTGCCAGCAAACAGGGACTAGCAGGAGATACGCAGTATTTT,CASKQGLAGDTQYF
TRBJ1-4,TRBV19,-,TRBD1,TGTGCCAGTAAGTCCCGGGACAGGGTTGAAAGGGAAAAACTGTTTTTT,CASKSRDRVEREKLFF
TRBJ1-2,TRBV5-4,-,-,TGTGCCAGCAGCTCCGGTCAGGGTTCAATGGGCTATGGCTACACCTTC,CASSSGQGSMGYGYTF
TRBJ2-1,TRBV29-1,-,TRBD2,TGCAGCGTGTTAGCGGGAGCTATCAACGGTGAGCAGTTCTTC,CSVLAGAINGEQFF
TRBJ1-4,TRBV28,-,-,TGTGCCAGCAGACTCCGGACTACAACTAATGAAAAACTGTTTTTT,CASRLRTTTNEKLFF
TRBJ2-6,TRBV5-1,-,-,TGCGCCAGCAGCTTGGGTACGGGCTCTGGGGCCAACGTCCTGACTTTC,CASSLGTGSGANVLTF
TRBJ2-5,TRBV5-1,-,-,TGCGCCAGCAGCCTCCAAGAGACCCAGTACTTC,CASSLQETQYF
TRBJ1-4,TRBV27,many,-,TGTGCCAGCAGTCCCAACCGACAGACTTCTAATGAAAAACTGTTTTTT,CASSPNRQTSNEKLFF
TRBJ1-2,TRBV11-2,-,-,TGTGCCAGCAGCTTACAGGGTAGTGGCTACACCTTC,CASSLQGSGYTF
TRBJ2-7,TRBV6-5,-,-,TGTGCCAGCAGTCCTCTCGGGTCCTACGAGCAGTACTTC,CASSPLGSYEQYF
TRBJ1-5,TRBV28,once,-,TGTGCCAGCACCCCGATCGGGCAGCCCCAGCATTTT,CASTPIGQPQHF
TRBJ1-2,TRBV29-1,-,-,TGCAGCGTTCCCTCAGGGTTGAATAACTATGGCTACACCTTC,CSVPSGLNNYGYTF
TRBJ2-1,TRBV27,-,TRBD2,TGTGCCAGCAGTCCACTAGCGGGAGGGGCAAATGAGCAGTTCTTC,CASSPLAGGANEQFF
TRBJ2-2,TRBV14,-,-,TGTGCCAGCAGCCCCCGACTAGGAAGTGCCGGGGAGCTGTTTTTT,CASSPRLGSAGELFF
TRBJ2-5,TRBV10-3,-,-,TGTGCCATCAGTGAGTCGGGGGCCCAAGAGACCCAGTACTTC,CAISESGAQETQYF
TRBJ1-4,TRBV27,-,TRBD1,TGTGCCAGCAGCCACACTCAGGGACAGCAAAATGAAAAACTGTTTTTT,CASSHTQGQQNEKLFF
TRBJ1-5,TRBV19,-,-,TGTGCCAGTATGAGTGTGGGGAGGGGTATGGGCAATCAGCCCCAGCATTTT,CASMSVGRGMGNQPQHF
TRBJ2-3,TRBV19,-,TRBD2,TGTGCCAGTAGTATATTGGTAGCGGGGGACCTCCCCGTGGATACGCAGTATTTT,CASSILVAGDLPVDTQYF
TRBJ2-7,TRBV9,-,-,TGTGCCAGCAGCGTAGAGGGGTCCACAACCTACGAGCAGTACTTC,CASSVEGSTTYEQYF
TRBJ2-1,TRBV28,-,TRBD2,TGTGCCAGCAGTATCTCCGGGACTAGCGGGAGAAATGAGCAGTTCTTC,CASSISGTSGRNEQFF
TRBJ1-2,TRBV5-8,-,-,TGTGCCAGCAGTTCCAATTCTAACTATGGCTACACCTTC,CASSSNSNYGYTF
TRBJ1-4,TRBV15,-,-,TGTGCCACCAGCAGCGGGGTGTACGAAAAACTGTTTTTT,CATSSGVYEKLFF
TRBJ2-5,TRBV2,-,TRBD1,TGTGCCGGCACAAAGGACAGGGGGCAAGAGACCCAGTACTTC,CAGTKDRGQETQYF
TRBJ1-2,TRBV12-3/TRBV12-4,-,TRBD1,TGTGCCAGCAGTATTCTCGACAGGGATGGCTACACCTTC,CASSILDRDGYTF
TRBJ2-3,TRBV9,-,TRBD2,TGTGCCAGCGCAGCGGGGGGCACAGATACGCAGTATTTT,CASAAGGTDTQYF
TRBJ1-1,TRBV10-3,-,TRBD1,TGTGCCATCAGGGGACAGCCGGGGAACACTGAAGCTTTCTTT,CAIRGQPGNTEAFF
TRBJ2-7,TRBV19,-,-,TGTGCCAGTAGTACAGGGGTTGGCTCCTACGAGCAGTACTTC,CASSTGVGSYEQYF